The clone carrying this T cell receptor beta chain was seen a single time. Its target is not known. The data were obtained in a study of cytotoxic CD8 clonotypes in ibrutinib-treated CLL. The intended depth for sequencing was 1 in 200,000 to 1 in 1 million T cells. Sequenced by immunoSEQ multiplex PCR; TCRdb stores in-frame clones only, minus some. The data contain about 4,500 clones, 65% to 90% of them singletons. Study observations and caveats: Clonality was higher at ibrutinib response and returned toward baseline at progression. Patients had baseline clonality above age-matched healthy donors, and this clonality moved with circulating CD8+ T-cell counts. Public clonotypes, an uncommon group, contracted or remained stable on treatment.

CDR1 and CDR2 from the germline V gene are GTSNPN and SVGIG (reference sequence). The CDR3 is 14 amino acids. V was clipped by 0 bases and J by 1 base, with 6 bases between them. The V and J genes are TRBV30 and TRBJ2-2; unclear D gene. The input for sequencing was PBMCs, taken before ibrutinib treatment. The source is a human donor with chronic lymphocytic leukemia. The DNA for the CDR3 is TGTGCCTGGAGTGTACCGGTGAACACCGGGGAGCTGTTTTTT. It codes for CAWSVPVNTGELFF.